Only a few counts were recorded for the clone carrying this T cell receptor beta chain. Its matching antigen is unknown. Combining a sample-barcoded 5' primer with a J-beta primer mix, a second PCR ran for roughly 6 to 12 cycles. One entry per CDR3 protein, called by TCRdb with MiXCR from the 5' RACE reads. The table records roughly 1.6 million distinct CDR3 sequences, about 35% of them present only once. This sample stems from a study of blood T cells in healthy people across ages. Study-wide results and limits: Both higher diversity and more naive CD4+ cells marked long-lived donors when set against aged donors. It was not known whether donors were CMV positive (a possible confounder of expanded clonotype changes). PBMCs that were unsorted prevented a conclusive naive versus antigen-experienced comparison. A strong correlation was found between TCR beta diversity and the percentage of naive T cells.

Germline V lookup: CDR1 MNHEY, CDR2 SMNVEV (reference sequence). Trimming removed 5 bases from V and 1 base from J, with 22 bases in between. The CDR3 loop spans 18 amino acids. Material for sequencing was blood. This receptor was obtained from a young woman in good health. The chain couples TRBV27 to TRBJ2-3; D is perhaps TRBD2 (6 bases). CDR3 residues: CASSQQRVLGGGTDTQYF. The DNA for the CDR3 is TGTGCCAGCAGTCAACAAAGAGTACTAGGCGGGGGCACAGATACGCAGTATTTT.